The rows below give T cell receptor beta chains drawn from one sample of a study of shared clonotypes between healthy human individuals. Profiling relied on immunoSEQ multiplex PCR, and the TCRdb table lists in-frame clones only, not all of them. The table includes millions of clones, approximately 95% detected once. The sequenced sample consisted of naive CD4+ T cells from PBMCs. The source is a man younger than 30 in good health. Some clones in this sample may be carry-over from other donors' samples. Both conserved end residues are part of each CDR3. Fields, in order: clone size, J gene, V gene, D gene, CDR3 protein, CDR3 DNA. A D gene is named only where the DNA matches it firmly. Rows may omit the clone size; those that give it use once, few, many or a size class.

clone_size: NA; j_call: TRBJ2-2; v_call: TRBV10-1; d_call: NA; cdr3_aa: CASSDRTGELFF; cdr3_nt: TGCGCCAGCAGTGACAGAACCGGGGAGCTGTTTTTT
clone_size: NA; j_call: TRBJ2-3; v_call: TRBV5-1; d_call: NA; cdr3_aa: CASSLAGGSSRTDTQYF; cdr3_nt: TGCGCCAGCAGCTTGGCCGGGGGTAGCTCTCGCACAGATACGCAGTATTTT
clone_size: NA; j_call: TRBJ2-3; v_call: TRBV18; d_call: TRBD2; cdr3_aa: CASSVGLVSDTQYF; cdr3_nt: TGTGCCAGCTCAGTGGGACTAGTTTCAGATACGCAGTATTTT
clone_size: NA; j_call: TRBJ2-7; v_call: TRBV2; d_call: NA; cdr3_aa: CVSGTDEQYF; cdr3_nt: TGTGTTTCCGGGACTGACGAGCAGTACTTC
clone_size: once; j_call: TRBJ2-3; v_call: TRBV6-5; d_call: NA; cdr3_aa: CASSSDSSTDTQYF; cdr3_nt: TGTGCCAGCAGCTCCGACAGTAGCACAGATACGCAGTATTTT
clone_size: NA; j_call: TRBJ2-1; v_call: TRBV28; d_call: TRBD2; cdr3_aa: CASIPGGSYNEQFF; cdr3_nt: TGTGCCAGCATCCCGGGAGGGAGCTACAATGAGCAGTTCTTC
clone_size: NA; j_call: TRBJ2-2; v_call: TRBV29-1; d_call: TRBD1; cdr3_aa: CSVVQGARAGELFF; cdr3_nt: TGCAGCGTAGTACAGGGGGCGCGGGCCGGGGAGCTGTTTTTT
clone_size: NA; j_call: TRBJ1-6; v_call: TRBV11-2; d_call: NA; cdr3_aa: CASSYSGTGPPLHF; cdr3_nt: TGTGCCAGCAGCTACTCCGGGACGGGGCCACCCCTCCACTTT
clone_size: NA; j_call: TRBJ1-1; v_call: TRBV27; d_call: NA; cdr3_aa: CASSLEDPNTEAFF; cdr3_nt: TGTGCCAGCAGTTTAGAAGACCCAAACACTGAAGCTTTCTTT
clone_size: NA; j_call: TRBJ2-4; v_call: TRBV19; d_call: NA; cdr3_aa: CASSINEDNIQYF; cdr3_nt: TGTGCCAGTAGTATAAACGAGGACAACATTCAGTACTTC
clone_size: NA; j_call: TRBJ2-3; v_call: TRBV2; d_call: NA; cdr3_aa: CASSDRVTDTQYF; cdr3_nt: TGTGCCAGCAGTGACAGGGTTACAGATACGCAGTATTTT
clone_size: NA; j_call: TRBJ2-6; v_call: TRBV10-3; d_call: NA; cdr3_aa: CAITTPSSGANVLTF; cdr3_nt: TGTGCCATCACCACACCGTCCTCTGGGGCCAACGTCCTGACTTTC
clone_size: NA; j_call: TRBJ2-7; v_call: TRBV28; d_call: NA; cdr3_aa: CASTSPGTSSYEQYF; cdr3_nt: TGTGCCAGCACCTCGCCGGGGACAAGCTCCTACGAGCAGTACTTC
clone_size: NA; j_call: TRBJ2-1; v_call: TRBV28; d_call: NA; cdr3_aa: CASSHARGQFF; cdr3_nt: TGTGCCAGCAGTCACGCCCGGGGGCAGTTCTTC
clone_size: NA; j_call: TRBJ2-3; v_call: TRBV6-6; d_call: TRBD1; cdr3_aa: CASSTGTGPVIAQYF; cdr3_nt: TGTGCCAGCAGCACCGGGACAGGGCCCGTTATTGCGCAGTATTTT
clone_size: NA; j_call: TRBJ2-1; v_call: TRBV4-2; d_call: TRBD2; cdr3_aa: CASSQVGLAGGSGNEQFF; cdr3_nt: TGTGCCAGCAGCCAAGTGGGACTAGCGGGAGGGTCGGGCAATGAGCAGTTCTTC
clone_size: NA; j_call: TRBJ2-2; v_call: TRBV15; d_call: NA; cdr3_aa: CATSRESPTLRTGELFF; cdr3_nt: TGTGCCACCAGCAGAGAGTCCCCGACCTTAAGAACCGGGGAGCTGTTTTTT
clone_size: NA; j_call: TRBJ2-1; v_call: TRBV10-3; d_call: NA; cdr3_aa: CAISNNEQFFALFF; cdr3_nt: NA
clone_size: NA; j_call: TRBJ1-2; v_call: TRBV6-1; d_call: TRBD1; cdr3_aa: CASSDFPRDRAIYGYTF; cdr3_nt: TGTGCCAGCAGTGACTTCCCAAGGGACAGGGCGATTTATGGCTACACCTTC
clone_size: NA; j_call: TRBJ1-5; v_call: TRBV18; d_call: NA; cdr3_aa: CASSSGGTQQPQHF; cdr3_nt: TGTGCCAGCTCCTCCGGAGGAACCCAACAGCCCCAGCATTTT
clone_size: once; j_call: TRBJ1-1; v_call: TRBV9; d_call: TRBD1; cdr3_aa: CASSPPAGTGGLNTEAFF; cdr3_nt: TGTGCCAGCAGCCCCCCTGCCGGGACAGGGGGCTTAAACACTGAAGCTTTCTTT
clone_size: once; j_call: TRBJ2-1; v_call: TRBV7-2; d_call: NA; cdr3_aa: CASSLVGPQFF; cdr3_nt: TGTGCCAGCAGCTTAGTCGGTCCGCAGTTCTTC
clone_size: NA; j_call: TRBJ2-7; v_call: TRBV30; d_call: NA; cdr3_aa: CAWSSASPEQYF; cdr3_nt: TGTGCCTGGAGTTCGGCATCGCCAGAGCAGTACTTC
clone_size: few; j_call: TRBJ1-1; v_call: TRBV11-2; d_call: NA; cdr3_aa: CASSRTWEYPEAFF; cdr3_nt: TGTGCCAGCAGCCGAACTTGGGAATACCCTGAAGCTTTCTTT
clone_size: NA; j_call: TRBJ1-5; v_call: TRBV18; d_call: NA; cdr3_aa: CASSPGGAAESQHF; cdr3_nt: TGTGCCAGCTCACCGGGGGGCGCTGCGGAGTCCCAGCATTTT
clone_size: NA; j_call: TRBJ1-2; v_call: TRBV7-2; d_call: NA; cdr3_aa: CASSSLGRLSGGYTF; cdr3_nt: TGTGCCAGCAGCTCCCTTGGACGGCTAAGCGGCGGCTACACCTTC
clone_size: NA; j_call: TRBJ2-3; v_call: TRBV4-3; d_call: TRBD2; cdr3_aa: CASSQEALAGVVTDTQYF; cdr3_nt: TGCGCCAGCAGCCAAGAGGCCCTAGCGGGAGTTGTCACAGATACGCAGTATTTT
clone_size: NA; j_call: TRBJ1-1; v_call: TRBV5-4; d_call: NA; cdr3_aa: CASSSTGFRTEAFF; cdr3_nt: TGTGCCAGCAGCTCTACAGGGTTTCGCACTGAAGCTTTCTTT
clone_size: NA; j_call: TRBJ2-7; v_call: TRBV14; d_call: NA; cdr3_aa: CASSLTYEQYF; cdr3_nt: TGTGCCAGCAGCCTGACCTACGAGCAGTACTTC
clone_size: NA; j_call: TRBJ2-7; v_call: TRBV6-5; d_call: TRBD1; cdr3_aa: CATGRQGIYEQYF; cdr3_nt: TGTGCCACCGGCAGACAGGGAATTTACGAGCAGTACTTC
clone_size: NA; j_call: TRBJ1-4; v_call: TRBV28; d_call: NA; cdr3_aa: CATRGDEGAANEKLFF; cdr3_nt: TGTGCCACCAGGGGAGATGAAGGGGCGGCTAATGAAAAACTGTTTTTT
clone_size: NA; j_call: TRBJ1-1; v_call: TRBV15; d_call: NA; cdr3_aa: CATSRDRVGQRGTEAFF; cdr3_nt: TGTGCCACCAGCAGAGATAGGGTTGGGCAGCGGGGGACTGAAGCTTTCTTT
clone_size: few; j_call: TRBJ1-2; v_call: TRBV6-5; d_call: TRBD1; cdr3_aa: CASRDRERSGYTF; cdr3_nt: TGTGCCAGCAGGGACAGGGAACGATCTGGCTACACCTTC
clone_size: NA; j_call: TRBJ1-4; v_call: TRBV29-1; d_call: NA; cdr3_aa: CSVAGKSGNQPNEKLFF; cdr3_nt: TGCAGCGTTGCCGGTAAAAGCGGGAATCAGCCGAATGAAAAACTGTTTTTT
clone_size: NA; j_call: TRBJ2-3; v_call: TRBV5-4; d_call: TRBD1; cdr3_aa: CASSLVNRGRWDTQYF; cdr3_nt: TGTGCCAGCAGCTTGGTTAACAGGGGGCGTTGGGATACGCAGTATTTT
clone_size: NA; j_call: TRBJ2-7; v_call: TRBV5-8; d_call: NA; cdr3_aa: CASSLTGYEQYF; cdr3_nt: TGTGCCAGCAGCTTGACAGGCTACGAGCAGTACTTC
clone_size: NA; j_call: TRBJ2-6; v_call: TRBV4-1; d_call: NA; cdr3_aa: CASSPRGGSGANVLTF; cdr3_nt: TGCGCCAGCAGTCCGAGGGGGGGATCCGGGGCCAACGTCCTGACTTTC
clone_size: NA; j_call: TRBJ2-1; v_call: TRBV18; d_call: TRBD1; cdr3_aa: CASSLIRDSPAQFF; cdr3_nt: TGTGCCAGCTCACTCATCCGGGACAGTCCCGCGCAGTTCTTC
clone_size: NA; j_call: TRBJ2-2; v_call: TRBV6-5; d_call: NA; cdr3_aa: CASRRGRSTGELFF; cdr3_nt: TGTGCCAGCAGAAGGGGACGGAGCACCGGGGAGCTGTTTTTT
clone_size: NA; j_call: TRBJ1-5; v_call: TRBV7-2; d_call: NA; cdr3_aa: CASSLGSGNQPQHF; cdr3_nt: TGTGCCAGCAGCTTAGGGTCGGGCAATCAGCCCCAGCATTTT
clone_size: NA; j_call: TRBJ1-4; v_call: TRBV20-1; d_call: NA; cdr3_aa: CSARAPQKLFF; cdr3_nt: TGCAGTGCTAGAGCACCGCAGAAACTGTTTTTT
clone_size: NA; j_call: TRBJ2-2; v_call: TRBV7-8; d_call: NA; cdr3_aa: CASSLVQGQVTGELFF; cdr3_nt: TGTGCCAGCAGCTTAGTGCAGGGGCAGGTGACCGGGGAGCTGTTTTTT
clone_size: NA; j_call: TRBJ1-4; v_call: TRBV9; d_call: NA; cdr3_aa: CASSVGGQGQEKLFF; cdr3_nt: TGTGCCAGCAGCGTAGGAGGTCAGGGACAAGAAAAACTGTTTTTT